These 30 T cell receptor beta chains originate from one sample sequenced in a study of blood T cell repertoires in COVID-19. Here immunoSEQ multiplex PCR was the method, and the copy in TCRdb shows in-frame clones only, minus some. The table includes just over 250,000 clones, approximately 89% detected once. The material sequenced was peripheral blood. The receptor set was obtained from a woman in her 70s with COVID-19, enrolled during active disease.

The CDR3 sequence: CASRSGDHSYEQYF. Here the CDR3 DNA reads TGTGCCAGTCGGTCGGGGGACCACTCCTACGAGCAGTACTTC. V gene TRBV19 combines with J gene TRBJ2-7, with a weak D call TRBD2 (6 bases). This CDR3 contains 14 residues. Germline V lookup: CDR1 LNHDA, CDR2 SQIVND (reference sequence). V lost 8 bases and J 0 bases, leaving 14 bases between the germline ends.

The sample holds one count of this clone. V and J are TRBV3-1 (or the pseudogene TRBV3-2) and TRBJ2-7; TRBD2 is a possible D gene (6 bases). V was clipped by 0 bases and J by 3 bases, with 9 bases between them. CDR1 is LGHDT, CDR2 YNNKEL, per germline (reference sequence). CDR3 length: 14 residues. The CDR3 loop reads CASSQETRGYEQYF. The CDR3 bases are TGTGCCAGCAGCCAAGAGACTAGAGGCTACGAGCAGTACTTC.

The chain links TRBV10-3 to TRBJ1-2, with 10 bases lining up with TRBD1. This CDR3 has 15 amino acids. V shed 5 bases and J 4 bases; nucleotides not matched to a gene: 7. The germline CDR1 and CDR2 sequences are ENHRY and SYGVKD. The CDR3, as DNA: TGTGCCATCAGTCAACAGGGACAGGGGACCTATGGCTACACCTTC. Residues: CAISQQGQGTYGYTF.

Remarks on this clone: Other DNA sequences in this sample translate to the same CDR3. The DNA for the CDR3 is TGTGCCAGCAGCGTAGTCGGGGAATCTAGCACAGATACGCAGTATTTT. Protein: CASSVVGESSTDTQYF. V gene TRBV9 combines with J gene TRBJ2-3; possible D gene TRBD2, 5 bases. This CDR3 comprises 16 residues. Deletions cut 0 bases from V and 0 bases from J, with 11 bases between. The germline CDR1 and CDR2 sequences are SGDLS and YYNGEE. Full variable domain (missing parts from reference TRBV9 and TRBJ2-3): DSGVTQTPKHLITATGQRVTLRCSPRSGDLSVYWYQQSLDQGLQFLIQYYNGEERAKGNILERFSAQQFPDLHSELNLSSLELGDSALYFCASSVVGESSTDTQYFGPGTRLTVL.

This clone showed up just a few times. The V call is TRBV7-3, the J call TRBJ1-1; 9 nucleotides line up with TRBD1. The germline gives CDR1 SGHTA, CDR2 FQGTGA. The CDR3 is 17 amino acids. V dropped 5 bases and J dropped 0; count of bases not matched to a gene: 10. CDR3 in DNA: TGTGCCAGCAGCAAAGGACAGGGGTCAAATATGAACACTGAAGCTTTCTTT. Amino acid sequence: CASSKGQGSNMNTEAFF.

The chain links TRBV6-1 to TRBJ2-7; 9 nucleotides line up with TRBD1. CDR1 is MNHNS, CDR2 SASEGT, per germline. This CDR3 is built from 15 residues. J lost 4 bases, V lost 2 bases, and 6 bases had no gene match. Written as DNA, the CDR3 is TGTGCCAGCAGTGAACCGGGACAGGGTACGTACGAGCAGTACTTC. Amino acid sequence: CASSEPGQGTYEQYF.

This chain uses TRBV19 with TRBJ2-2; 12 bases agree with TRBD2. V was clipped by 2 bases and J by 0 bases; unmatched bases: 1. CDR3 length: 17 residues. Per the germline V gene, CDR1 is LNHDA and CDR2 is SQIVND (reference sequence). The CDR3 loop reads CASSITSGRTNTGELFF. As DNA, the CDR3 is TGTGCCAGTAGTATAACTAGCGGGAGGACGAACACCGGGGAGCTGTTTTTT.

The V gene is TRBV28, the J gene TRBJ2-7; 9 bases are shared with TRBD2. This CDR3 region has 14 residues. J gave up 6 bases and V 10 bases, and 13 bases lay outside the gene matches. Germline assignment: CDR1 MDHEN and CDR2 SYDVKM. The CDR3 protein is CATLELAGLPEQYF. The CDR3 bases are TGTGCCACCCTGGAGCTAGCGGGACTTCCCGAGCAGTACTTC.

The CDR3 DNA sequence: TGTGCCAGCAGTTTATGGGAAAGCGGCGAGCAGTACTTC. It translates to CASSLWESGEQYF. The chain recombines TRBV27 with TRBJ2-7; tentative D call: TRBD2 (5 bases). Per germline, CDR1 MNHEY and CDR2 SMNVEV (reference sequence). There are 13 residues in the CDR3. Trimming took off 1 base at V and 6 bases at J, with 10 bases between the two ends.

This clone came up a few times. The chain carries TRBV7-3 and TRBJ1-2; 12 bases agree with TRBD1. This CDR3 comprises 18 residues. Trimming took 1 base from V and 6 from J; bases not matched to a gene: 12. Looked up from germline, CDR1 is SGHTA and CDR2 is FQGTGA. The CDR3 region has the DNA TGTGCCAGCAGCTTAAAGGGGACAGGGGGCGTTCGGCTAGATGGCTACACCTTC. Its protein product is CASSLKGTGGVRLDGYTF.

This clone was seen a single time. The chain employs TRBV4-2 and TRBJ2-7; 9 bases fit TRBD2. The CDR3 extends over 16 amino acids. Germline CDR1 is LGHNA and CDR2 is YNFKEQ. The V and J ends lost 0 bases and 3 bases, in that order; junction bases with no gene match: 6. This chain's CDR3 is CASSQESSGTGYEQYF. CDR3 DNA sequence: TGTGCCAGCAGCCAAGAATCTAGCGGGACCGGCTACGAGCAGTACTTC.

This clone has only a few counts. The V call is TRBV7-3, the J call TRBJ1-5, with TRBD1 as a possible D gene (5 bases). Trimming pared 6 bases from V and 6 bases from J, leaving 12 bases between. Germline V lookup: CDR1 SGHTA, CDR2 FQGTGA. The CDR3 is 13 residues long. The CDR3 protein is CASSTGLGQPQHF. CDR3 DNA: TGTGCCAGCAGTACAGGTTTGGGTCAGCCCCAGCATTTT.

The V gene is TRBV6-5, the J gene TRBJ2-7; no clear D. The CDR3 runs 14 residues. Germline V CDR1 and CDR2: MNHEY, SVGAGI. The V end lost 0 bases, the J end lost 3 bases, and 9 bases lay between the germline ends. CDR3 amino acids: CASSYSAGVYEQYF. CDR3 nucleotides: TGTGCCAGCAGTTACTCTGCAGGCGTCTACGAGCAGTACTTC.

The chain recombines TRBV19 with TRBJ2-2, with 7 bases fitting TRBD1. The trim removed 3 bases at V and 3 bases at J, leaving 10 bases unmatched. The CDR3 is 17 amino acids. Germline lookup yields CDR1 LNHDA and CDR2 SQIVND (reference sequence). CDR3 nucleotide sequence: TGTGCCAGTAGTATGGGGGTAGGGGGCTTCTACACCGGGGAGCTGTTTTTT. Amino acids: CASSMGVGGFYTGELFF.

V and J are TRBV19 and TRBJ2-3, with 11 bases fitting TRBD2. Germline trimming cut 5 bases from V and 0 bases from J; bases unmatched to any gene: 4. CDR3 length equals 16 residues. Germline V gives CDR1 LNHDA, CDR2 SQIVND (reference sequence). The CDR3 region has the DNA TGTGCCAGTAGTGTGCGGACTAGCGGGAGCACAGATACGCAGTATTTT. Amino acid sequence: CASSVRTSGSTDTQYF.

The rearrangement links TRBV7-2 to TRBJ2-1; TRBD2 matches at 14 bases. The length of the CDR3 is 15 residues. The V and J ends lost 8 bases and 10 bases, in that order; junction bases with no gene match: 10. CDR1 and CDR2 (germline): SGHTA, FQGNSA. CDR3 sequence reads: CASGSTSGRAGEQFF. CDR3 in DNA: TGTGCCAGCGGCTCGACTAGCGGGAGGGCCGGGGAGCAGTTCTTC.

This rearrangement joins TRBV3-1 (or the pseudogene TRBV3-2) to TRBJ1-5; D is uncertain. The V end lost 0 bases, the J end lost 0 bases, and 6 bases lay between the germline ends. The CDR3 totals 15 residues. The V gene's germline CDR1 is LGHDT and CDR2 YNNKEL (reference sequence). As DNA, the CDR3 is TGTGCCAGCAGCCAAGATACGGTTAGCAATCAGCCCCAGCATTTT. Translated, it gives CASSQDTVSNQPQHF.

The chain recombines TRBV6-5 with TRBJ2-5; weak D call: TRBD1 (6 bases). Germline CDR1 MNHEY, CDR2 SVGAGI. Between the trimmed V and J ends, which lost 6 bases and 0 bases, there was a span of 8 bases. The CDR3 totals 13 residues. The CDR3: CASSGQNQETQYF. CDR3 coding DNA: TGTGCCAGCAGCGGACAGAACCAAGAGACCCAGTACTTC.

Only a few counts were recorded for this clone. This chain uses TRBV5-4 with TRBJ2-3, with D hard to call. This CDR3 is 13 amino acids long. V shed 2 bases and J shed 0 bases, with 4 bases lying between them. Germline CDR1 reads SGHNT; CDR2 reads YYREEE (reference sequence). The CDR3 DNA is TGTGCCAGCAGCTTTGTAAGCACAGATACGCAGTATTTT. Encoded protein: CASSFVSTDTQYF.

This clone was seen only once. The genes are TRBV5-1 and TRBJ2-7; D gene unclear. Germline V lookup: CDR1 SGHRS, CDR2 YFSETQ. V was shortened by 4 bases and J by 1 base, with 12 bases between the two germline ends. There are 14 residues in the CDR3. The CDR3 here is CASSVSSQSYEQYF. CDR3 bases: TGCGCCAGCAGCGTTAGCAGTCAATCCTACGAGCAGTACTTC.

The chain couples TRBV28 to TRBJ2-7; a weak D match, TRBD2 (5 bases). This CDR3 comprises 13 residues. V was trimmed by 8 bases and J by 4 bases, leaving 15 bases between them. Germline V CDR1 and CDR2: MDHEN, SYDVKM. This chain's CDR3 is CASATPSRYEQYF. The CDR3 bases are TGTGCCAGCGCTACACCTAGCAGATACGAGCAGTACTTC.

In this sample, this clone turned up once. The CDR3 loop is CASSSPGTSGRNEQFF. For the CDR3, the DNA is TGTGCCAGCAGTTCCCCCGGGACTAGCGGGAGAAATGAGCAGTTCTTC. V gene TRBV28 combines with J gene TRBJ2-1, with 14 bases identical to TRBD2. V trimming: 4 bases; J trimming: 7 bases; junction bases outside the gene matches: 6. Per the germline V gene, CDR1 is MDHEN and CDR2 is SYDVKM. CDR3 size: 16 residues.

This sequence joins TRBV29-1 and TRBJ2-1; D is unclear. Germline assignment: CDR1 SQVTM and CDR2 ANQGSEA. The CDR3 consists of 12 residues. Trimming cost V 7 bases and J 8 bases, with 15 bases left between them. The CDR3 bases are TGCAGCGCCTCGAATCCGGCGGATGAGCAGTTCTTC. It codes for CSASNPADEQFF.

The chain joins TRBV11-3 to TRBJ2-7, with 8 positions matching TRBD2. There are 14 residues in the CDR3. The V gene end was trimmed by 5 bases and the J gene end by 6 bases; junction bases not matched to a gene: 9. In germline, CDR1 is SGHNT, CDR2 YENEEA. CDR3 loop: CASSGTGTRTEQYF. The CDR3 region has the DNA TGTGCCAGCAGCGGAACCGGGACTAGAACCGAGCAGTACTTC. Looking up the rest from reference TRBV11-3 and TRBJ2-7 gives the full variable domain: EAGVVQSPRYKIIEKKQPVAFWCNPISGHNTLYWYLQNLGQGPELLIRYENEEAVDDSQLPKDRFSAERLKGVDSTLKIQPAELGDSAVYLCASSGTGTRTEQYFGPGTRLTVT.

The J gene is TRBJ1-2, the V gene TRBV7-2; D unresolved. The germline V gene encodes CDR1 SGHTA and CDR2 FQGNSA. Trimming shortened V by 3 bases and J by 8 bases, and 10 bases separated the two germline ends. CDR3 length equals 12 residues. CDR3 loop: CASSLLHKGYTF. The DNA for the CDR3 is TGTGCCAGCAGCTTGTTACACAAAGGCTACACCTTC. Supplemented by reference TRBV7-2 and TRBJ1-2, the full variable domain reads GAGVSQSPSNKVTEKGKDVELRCDPISGHTALYWYRQSLGQGLEFLIYFQGNSAPDKSGLPSDRFSAERTGGSVSTLTIQRTQQEDSAVYLCASSLLHKGYTFGSGTRLTVV.

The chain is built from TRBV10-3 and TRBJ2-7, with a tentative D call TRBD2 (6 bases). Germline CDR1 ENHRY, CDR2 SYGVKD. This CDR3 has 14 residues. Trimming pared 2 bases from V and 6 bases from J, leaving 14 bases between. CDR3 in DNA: TGTGCCATCAGTGAGATCAACCAGGGAGGCGAGCAGTACTTC. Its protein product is CAISEINQGGEQYF.

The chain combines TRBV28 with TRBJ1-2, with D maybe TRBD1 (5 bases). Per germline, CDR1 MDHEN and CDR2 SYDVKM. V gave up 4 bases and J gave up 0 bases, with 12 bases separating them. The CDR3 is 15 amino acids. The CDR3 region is CASSSPGRTNYGYTF. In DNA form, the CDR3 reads TGTGCCAGCAGTTCCCCAGGGCGGACTAACTATGGCTACACCTTC.

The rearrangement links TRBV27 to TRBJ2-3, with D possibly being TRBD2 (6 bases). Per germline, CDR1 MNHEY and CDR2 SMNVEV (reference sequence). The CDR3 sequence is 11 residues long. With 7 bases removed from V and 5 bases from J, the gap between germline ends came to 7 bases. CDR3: CASNGGDTQYF. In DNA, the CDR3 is TGTGCCAGCAACGGGGGAGATACGCAGTATTTT.

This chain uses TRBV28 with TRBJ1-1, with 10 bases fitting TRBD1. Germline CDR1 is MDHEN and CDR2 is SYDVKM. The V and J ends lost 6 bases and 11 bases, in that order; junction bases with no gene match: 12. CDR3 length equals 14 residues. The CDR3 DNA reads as TGTGCCAGCAGATCACCGGGACAGGGGTCGTTGGCTTTCTTT. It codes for CASRSPGQGSLAFF.

CDR3 sequence (DNA): TGTGCCAGCAGCTCACGACAGTCCCCTAAACCCGCTAACTATGGCTACACCTTC. It translates to CASSSRQSPKPANYGYTF. This chain connects TRBV7-9 to TRBJ1-2; TRBD1 might be the D (5 bases). Germline-derived CDR1 and CDR2 are SEHNR and FQNEAQ (reference sequence). The CDR3 has 18 amino acids. The germline V and J ends were trimmed by 4 bases and 0 bases, with 21 bases remaining between them. Full variable domain (outside the CDR3, taken from reference TRBV7-9 and TRBJ1-2): DTGVSQNPRHKITKRGQNVTFRCDPISEHNRLYWYRQTLGQGPEFLTYFQNEAQLEKSRLLSDRFSAERPKGSFSTLEIQRTEQGDSAMYLCASSSRQSPKPANYGYTFGSGTRLTVV.